This paragraph reports one TCR beta chain. Its specificity is not known. This may be a read error, as it is one base from a much larger clone. Per germline, CDR1 MNHEY and CDR2 SVGAGI. This CDR3 is built from 13 residues. V lost 2 bases, J lost 9 bases, and 11 bases lay in between. The TCR library protocol attached unique molecular identifiers to the individual cDNA molecules. TCRdb reprocessed the 5' RACE reads with MiXCR, giving one entry per CDR3 protein. The top ten hold over 11% of the sample, which has 70,000 or so distinct CDR3 sequences, roughly 15% seen once. The data belong to a study of early T cells in non-severe SARS-CoV-2 infection. Overall study: Sequencing used unsorted whole-blood bulk RNA, so chains lack pairing. Study findings and constraints: The matching step, a VDJdb search, favored anti-spike CD8 responses and missed private and CD4 specificities.

The V gene is TRBV6-5, the J gene TRBJ2-1; tentatively, D is TRBD2 (7 bases). This TCR was recovered from an adult who was a healthcare worker with PCR-confirmed SARS-CoV-2 infection or an uninfected control (not recorded which). Sequencing was carried out using whole blood. The CDR3 bases are TGTGCCAGCAGTTACAGGGGGAGGGGTGAGCAGTTCTTC. It translates to CASSYRGRGEQFF.